This TCR beta chain was identified in a study of STAT5B mutations in CD4+ large granular lymphocyte leukemia. Germline V gene lookup returns CDR1 MNHEY and CDR2 SVGAGI. The CDR3 loop spans 13 amino acids. Trimming took 2 bases from V and 8 from J, leaving 12 bases between them. Generated by immunoSEQ multiplex PCR, the TCRdb table keeps only in-frame clones and is missing some. Of more than 20,000 clones listed, roughly three quarters are singletons. The sequencing sample was made of CD4+ T cells from blood buffy coats. This receptor was taken from a human donor in good health. V is TRBV6-5 and J is TRBJ1-2; D gene uncertain. CDR3 sequence reads: CASSYKGLNGYTF. DNA for the CDR3: TGTGCCAGCAGTTACAAGGGCCTAAACGGCTACACCTTC.